This T cell receptor beta chain was obtained from a study of blood T cell repertoires in COVID-19. The wider study: The study drew acute and convalescent COVID-19 samples from the United States, Italy and Spain.

CDR1 and CDR2 from the germline V gene are SGHTA and FQGNSA. This CDR3 region has 13 residues. V dropped 6 bases and J dropped 3; count of bases not matched to a gene: 4. The study assigned cohorts using participant-reported clinical history. The study recruited exposed participants who had met a COVID-19 case within 2 weeks before entry. Produced via immunoSEQ multiplex PCR; TCRdb's table is partial and in-frame only. The sample lists some 340,000 clones; roughly 90% were seen once. Material: PBMCs or T cells enriched from blood (not recorded which). V usage is TRBV7-2 and J usage is TRBJ1-1; TRBD1 agrees at 7 bases. This receptor was obtained from a woman aged 25 to 45 who had been exposed to COVID-19. The CDR3 is CASRLGQHTEAFF. In DNA form, the CDR3 reads TGTGCCAGCAGATTGGGACAGCACACTGAAGCTTTCTTT.